This TCR beta chain was recovered during a study of blood T cell repertoires in COVID-19. Turning to the study itself: The study drew acute and convalescent COVID-19 samples from the United States, Italy and Spain. T cells, B-cell-depleted T cells, or PBMCs supplied cDNA or gDNA.

V shed 3 bases, J shed 6 bases, and the junction held 7 bases outside the gene matches. Germline-derived CDR1 and CDR2 are SGHTA and FQGNSA. The CDR3 is 14 amino acids. Under the authors' procedure: Reference gene primer amplification in the assay estimated nucleated cell counts. Clones were read by immunoSEQ multiplex PCR, and TCRdb kept only the in-frame ones, dropping some. V and J calls plus clone size are reproduced from that table; the DNA served to infer D and trimming. The table lists approximately 52,000 clones, more than 90% of them singletons. The TCR originated in a man in his forties or fifties with active COVID-19. The sample was peripheral blood. The chain employs TRBV7-2 and TRBJ2-7, with 8 nucleotides matching TRBD2. The CDR3 sequence: CASSFPGGRREQYF. CDR3 DNA sequence: TGTGCCAGCAGCTTCCCGGGAGGGCGGCGCGAGCAGTACTTC. Combining the CDR3 with reference TRBV7-2 and TRBJ2-7 gives the whole variable domain GAGVSQSPSNKVTEKGKDVELRCDPISGHTALYWYRQSLGQGLEFLIYFQGNSAPDKSGLPSDRFSAERTGGSVSTLTIQRTQQEDSAVYLCASSFPGGRREQYFGPGTRLTVT.